The 27 T cell receptor beta chains listed next were all sequenced from one sample in a study of vaccination effects on CD4 cells after COVID-19. These receptors' targets are unknown. Sequencing followed a ViraFEST assay step that expanded antigen-specific CD4+ T cells with viral peptide pools. Researchers isolated CD4+ T cells once ten to eleven days of culture had elapsed. The repertoire was sequenced with immunoSEQ multiplex PCR; TCRdb's copy has only in-frame clones and lacks some. The sample lists about 61,000 clones, roughly 79% occurring once. Sequencing used CD4+ T cells from PBMCs cultured with HCoV-229E spike peptides, obtained before COVID-19 vaccination. These receptors came from a human donor who received a COVID-19 vaccine.

CDR3 sequence (DNA): TGTGCTAGTGGTTTGGTACCGGACGGTAACTTATATAGCAATCAGCCCCAGCATTTT. This codes for CASGLVPDGNLYSNQPQHF. V is TRBV12-5 and J is TRBJ1-5; no reliable D call. Germline-derived CDR1 and CDR2 are LGHNT and FRNRAP. Trimming took off 0 bases at V and 0 bases at J, with 18 bases between the two ends. This CDR3 region has 19 residues. Full variable domain (rest looked up from reference TRBV12-5 and TRBJ1-5): DARVTQTPRHKVTEMGQEVTMRCQPILGHNTVFWYRQTMMQGLELLAYFRNRAPLDDSGMPKDRFSAEMPDATLATLKIQPSEPRDSAVYFCASGLVPDGNLYSNQPQHFGDGTRLSIL.

V usage is TRBV24-1 and J usage is TRBJ2-1; 10 bases map to TRBD1. CDR1 and CDR2 (germline): KGHDR, SFDVKD. The V and J ends lost 3 bases and 4 bases, in that order; junction bases with no gene match: 8. The CDR3 length is 17 residues. As DNA, the CDR3 is TGTGCCACCAGTGATCCACAGACAGGGGGCAAATACAATGAGCAGTTCTTC. This encodes CATSDPQTGGKYNEQFF.

V gene TRBV18 combines with J gene TRBJ1-1, with a possible D match to TRBD1 (5 bases). The CDR3 covers 14 residues. The germline gives CDR1 KGHSH, CDR2 LQKENI. Trimming stripped 0 bases from V and 9 bases from J, with 14 bases between. CDR3 sequence: CASSPPGRDGKAFF. Here the CDR3 DNA reads TGTGCCAGCTCACCACCGGGGAGGGACGGTAAAGCTTTCTTT.

The genes are TRBV29-1 and TRBJ1-1; D may be TRBD1 (6 bases). Germline assignment: CDR1 SQVTM and CDR2 ANQGSEA. The CDR3 runs 16 residues. V lost 6 bases to trimming and J lost 0 bases, with 20 bases between them. The CDR3 sequence is CSVDAEYRVLNTEAFF. CDR3 sequence (DNA): TGCAGCGTGGACGCAGAATACAGGGTCCTGAACACTGAAGCTTTCTTT.

The V and J genes are TRBV25-1 and TRBJ2-5, with D possibly being TRBD2 (5 bases). The CDR3 runs 15 residues. CDR1 and CDR2 (germline): MGHDK, SYGVNS. Trimming shortened V by 3 bases and J by 1 base, and 12 bases separated the two germline ends. The CDR3 loop reads CASSEIFGLQETQYF. CDR3 DNA sequence: TGTGCCAGCAGTGAGATCTTCGGACTCCAAGAGACCCAGTACTTC.

This clone was observed a handful of times. The V and J genes are TRBV12-3 or TRBV12-4 and TRBJ1-2; no reliable D call. CDR3 length: 12 amino acids. V lost 5 bases and J lost 3, with 7 bases in between. The chain's CDR3 is CASSTNYYGYTF. Here the CDR3 DNA reads TGTGCCAGCAGTACAAACTACTATGGCTACACCTTC.

The DNA for the CDR3 is TGCGCCAGCAGCTTGGTTGTTTTGTCAGGGAACACCGGGGAGCTGTTTTTT. This codes for CASSLVVLSGNTGELFF. The rearrangement links TRBV5-1 to TRBJ2-2, with D uncertain. V dropped 0 bases and J dropped 1 base, with 13 bases sitting between them. CDR3 length: 17 amino acids. Germline CDR1 reads SGHRS; CDR2 reads YFSETQ.

The gene calls are TRBV10-1 and TRBJ2-1; unclear D gene. Germline V gene data show CDR1 as WNHNN and CDR2 as SYGVQD (reference sequence). Trimming shortened V by 7 bases and J by 8 bases, and 9 bases separated the two germline ends. This CDR3 comprises 11 residues. CDR3 nucleotide sequence: TGCGCCAGCAACCATGGAGATGAGCAGTTCTTC. Protein product: CASNHGDEQFF.

This chain uses TRBV21-1 with TRBJ1-5. TRBV21-1 is classified as a pseudogene. CDR3 length equals 18 residues. CDR3 DNA: TGTGCCAGCAGCAAGGTTGTCAGGGACTCCAATAGCAATCAGCCCCAGCATTTT. This encodes CASSKVVRDSNSNQPQHF.

The chain has TRBV5-1 and TRBJ2-1, with TRBD1 matching over 9 bases. CDR3 size: 18 residues. The germline gives CDR1 SGHRS, CDR2 YFSETQ. Losses at the gene ends were 1 base for V and 7 bases for J; bases not matched to a gene: 15. The CDR3 DNA follows: TGCGCCAGCAGCTTGAGTAAAGTTCCGGGACAGGGTGGTAATGAGCAGTTCTTC. Its translation is CASSLSKVPGQGGNEQFF.

The rearrangement uses TRBV2 and TRBJ2-2; possible D gene TRBD2, 7 bases. The V end was cut by 4 bases, the J end by 6 bases, with 15 bases between. The length of the CDR3 is 15 residues. The germline V gene encodes CDR1 SNHLY and CDR2 FYNNEI. CDR3: CASSGRGGGSGELFF. In DNA form, the CDR3 reads TGTGCCAGCAGTGGAAGGGGGGGCGGCTCCGGGGAGCTGTTTTTT. The complete variable domain, with remaining parts taken from reference TRBV2 and TRBJ2-2, reads EPEVTQTPSHQVTQMGQEVILRCVPISNHLYFYWYRQILGQKVEFLVSFYNNEISEKSEIFDDQFSVERPDGSNFTLKIRSTKLEDSAMYFCASSGRGGGSGELFFGEGSRLTVL.

This clone has only one observation. CDR3 bases: TGTGCCAGCAGTGACTCCGCAGGGGGAAATCAGCCCCAGCATTTT. It translates to CASSDSAGGNQPQHF. The genes are TRBV6-4 and TRBJ1-5; TRBD1 matches 7 bases. This CDR3 region has 15 residues. CDR1 and CDR2 from the germline V gene are MRHNA and SNTAGT. Trimming at V came to 0 bases and at J to 4 bases, leaving 3 bases not matched to a gene.

This clone was picked up one time. The V and J genes are TRBV19 and TRBJ1-1; TRBD1 matches 7 bases. The CDR3 sequence is 16 residues long. Germline CDR1 LNHDA, CDR2 SQIVND (reference sequence). V lost 5 bases to trimming and J lost 1 base; unmatched junction nucleotides: 10. This chain's CDR3 is CASSFHPGQKNTEAFF. As DNA, the CDR3 is TGTGCCAGTAGTTTCCACCCGGGACAGAAGAACACTGAAGCTTTCTTT.

The chain recombines TRBV19 with TRBJ1-1, with D perhaps TRBD1 (6 bases). Germline lookup yields CDR1 LNHDA and CDR2 SQIVND (reference sequence). There are 14 residues in the CDR3. Trimming left V 6 bases short and J 0 bases short, with 11 bases between. In nucleotides, the CDR3 is TGTGCCAGTAGGACCCAGGGGTTGAACACTGAAGCTTTCTTT. Translating gives CASRTQGLNTEAFF. Drawing the rest from reference TRBV19 and TRBJ1-1, the complete variable domain is DGGITQSPKYLFRKEGQNVTLSCEQNLNHDAMYWYRQDPGQGLRLIYYSQIVNDFQKGDIAEGYSVSREKKESFPLTVTSAQKNPTAFYLCASRTQGLNTEAFFGQGTRLTVV.

The gene calls are TRBV7-2 and TRBJ1-2, with a tentative D call TRBD1 (5 bases). Per the germline V gene, CDR1 is SGHTA and CDR2 is FQGNSA. CDR3 length equals 12 residues. Trimming removed 5 bases at V and 8 bases at J, with 12 bases between. CDR3 sequence: CASSDGGLGYTF. The CDR3, as DNA: TGTGCCAGCAGCGACGGGGGGTTGGGCTACACCTTC.

This clone was counted a few times. This chain connects TRBV25-1 to TRBJ1-1, with unresolved D. Trimming stripped 1 base from V and 4 bases from J, with 10 bases between. This CDR3 comprises 14 residues. Germline-derived CDR1 and CDR2 are MGHDK and SYGVNS. CDR3 in DNA: TGTGCCAGCAGTGAATCTCTGGGTTCCACTGAAGCTTTCTTT. It is translated as CASSESLGSTEAFF. Together with reference TRBV25-1 and TRBJ1-1, the CDR3 gives the full variable domain: EADIYQTPRYLVIGTGKKITLECSQTMGHDKMYWYQQDPGMELHLIHYSYGVNSTEKGDLSSESTVSRIRTEHFPLTLESARPSHTSQYLCASSESLGSTEAFFGQGTRLTVV.

This chain links TRBV19 with TRBJ1-4, with D perhaps matching TRBD1 (6 bases). The V gene lost 7 bases and the J gene lost 0 bases, with 12 bases spanning the gap. CDR3 length: 15 residues. CDR1 is LNHDA and CDR2 is SQIVND in the germline V gene (reference sequence). CDR3 in amino acids: CASTNRQATNEKLFF. For the CDR3, the DNA is TGTGCCAGTACCAACCGACAGGCAACTAATGAAAAACTGTTTTTT.

This clone was observed a few times. This rearrangement joins TRBV7-9 to TRBJ1-2, with 8 bases matching TRBD1. The CDR3 consists of 14 residues. Germline lookup yields CDR1 SEHNR and CDR2 FQNEAQ (reference sequence). Unmatched junction bases numbered 8, after V lost 5 bases and J lost 6 bases. The CDR3 here is CASSLLDRVHGYTF. The CDR3 DNA sequence: TGTGCCAGCAGCCTACTGGACAGGGTCCATGGCTACACCTTC.

The genes are TRBV7-2 and TRBJ2-5, with D possibly being TRBD1 (5 bases). The ends were cut back, 0 bases at V and 4 bases at J, with 12 bases in the middle. The CDR3 is made up of 15 amino acids. Looked up from germline, CDR1 is SGHTA and CDR2 is FQGNSA. The CDR3 DNA is TGTGCCAGCAGCTTAGCCGGCCAGGGTGCAGAGACCCAGTACTTC. Amino acid sequence: CASSLAGQGAETQYF.

The chain joins TRBV18 to TRBJ2-1, with D possibly being TRBD2 (5 bases). V gave up 5 bases and J gave up 7 bases, with 12 bases separating them. The germline gives CDR1 KGHSH, CDR2 LQKENI. The CDR3 spans 13 residues. CDR3 sequence (DNA): TGTGCCAGCTCATCCTCGAGGGTAAATGAGCAGTTCTTC. Translation gives CASSSSRVNEQFF.

The genes are TRBV7-2 and TRBJ1-5; D is unresolved. Germline CDR1 and CDR2: SGHTA and FQGNSA. Trimming cost V 1 base and J 4 bases, with 2 bases left between them. This CDR3 is 12 amino acids long. CDR3 protein: CASSLENQPQHF. The CDR3 coding sequence is TGTGCCAGCAGCTTAGAGAATCAGCCCCAGCATTTT. Full variable domain (rest looked up from reference TRBV7-2 and TRBJ1-5): GAGVSQSPSNKVTEKGKDVELRCDPISGHTALYWYRQSLGQGLEFLIYFQGNSAPDKSGLPSDRFSAERTGGSVSTLTIQRTQQEDSAVYLCASSLENQPQHFGDGTRLSIL.

The rearrangement joins TRBV18 to TRBJ1-1; D uncertain. The CDR3 contains 13 residues. V was pared by 3 bases and J by 5 bases, with 10 bases between. Looked up from germline, CDR1 is KGHSH and CDR2 is LQKENI. CDR3 DNA: TGTGCCAGCTCACCCAGGCGGGTTACTGAAGCTTTCTTT. Amino acids: CASSPRRVTEAFF.

This sequence joins TRBV6-2 or TRBV6-3 and TRBJ2-3; 12 bases agree with TRBD2. The CDR3 is 17 amino acids. The germline CDR1 and CDR2 sequences are MNHEY and SVGEGT. The V gene end was trimmed by 6 bases and the J gene end by 0 bases; junction bases not matched to a gene: 7. The CDR3 here is CASSLAGGATSTDTQYF. The CDR3 DNA reads as TGTGCCAGCAGCCTAGCGGGGGGGGCCACGAGCACAGATACGCAGTATTTT.

V and J are TRBV27 and TRBJ1-6, with a tentative D call TRBD1 (6 bases). Germline CDR1 is MNHEY and CDR2 is SMNVEV (reference sequence). V lost 5 bases and J 8 bases, leaving 22 bases between the germline ends. CDR3 length: 17 amino acids. In nucleotides, the CDR3 is TGTGCCAGCAGTCAGGACCCCAACAGGGTAGGGGATTCACCCCTCCACTTT. This codes for CASSQDPNRVGDSPLHF.

The rearrangement joins TRBV24-1 to TRBJ2-2; D is possibly TRBD2 (5 bases). The CDR3 has 18 amino acids. The germline V gene has CDR1 KGHDR and CDR2 SFDVKD. V lost 3 bases and J 7 bases, leaving 23 bases between the germline ends. The CDR3 DNA is TGTGCCACCAGTGATGCTAGGTCGGCTAAGTTAACTAGCGGGGAGCTGTTTTTT. It is translated as CATSDARSAKLTSGELFF.

This clone was detected once. The V and J genes are TRBV2 and TRBJ1-4, with 7 bases aligning to TRBD1. The CDR3 runs 14 residues. V dropped 4 bases and J dropped 6; count of bases not matched to a gene: 5. The germline V gene has CDR1 SNHLY and CDR2 FYNNEI. CDR3 in amino acids: CASSVGGADEKLFF. The CDR3 region has the DNA TGTGCCAGCAGTGTAGGGGGCGCAGATGAAAAACTGTTTTTT.

This clone showed up just once. The CDR3 protein is CASSLVGDSYTGELFF. The CDR3 DNA sequence: TGTGCCAGCAGCTTAGTTGGTGACAGCTACACCGGGGAGCTGTTTTTT. V and J are TRBV7-2 and TRBJ2-2; TRBD1 is a possible D gene (5 bases). Germline V gene sequence: CDR1 SGHTA, CDR2 FQGNSA. This CDR3 is 16 amino acids long. Trimming left V 1 base short and J 3 bases short, with 12 bases between.